These 27 T cell receptor beta chains were sequenced from one sample in a study of cytomegalovirus exposure and HLA in healthy donors. The primer mix had 60 Vbeta and 13 Jbeta primers. TCRdb keeps only in-frame clones here, not all; method: immunoSEQ multiplex PCR. Of some 150,000 clones listed, roughly 70% are singletons. Sequenced material: PBMCs. These TCRs come from a woman aged 60-70 years in good health and CMV-seropositive.

This clone was seen once. J is TRBJ1-5 and V is TRBV7-9; D might be TRBD1 (6 bases). The V and J ends lost 5 bases and 6 bases respectively, with 11 bases between them. Germline assignment: CDR1 SEHNR and CDR2 FQNEAQ (reference sequence). The CDR3 is made up of 13 amino acids. CDR3 sequence (DNA): TGTGCCAGCAGCGAACAAGGGGGTCAGCCCCAGCATTTT. Its protein is CASSEQGGQPQHF.

V gene TRBV6-5 combines with J gene TRBJ2-7; 9 nucleotides agree with TRBD2. CDR1 and CDR2 (germline): MNHEY, SVGAGI. J gave up 2 bases and V 6 bases, and 5 bases lay outside the gene matches. The CDR3 covers 14 residues. CDR3 residues: CASRKREEPYEQYF. In DNA, the CDR3 is TGTGCCAGCAGGAAGCGGGAGGAACCCTACGAGCAGTACTTC.

J is TRBJ1-4 and V is TRBV28, with 10 bases fitting TRBD1. CDR1 and CDR2 (germline): MDHEN, SYDVKM. V was pared by 2 bases and J by 5 bases, with 8 bases of the junction left unmatched. The CDR3 consists of 17 residues. This chain's CDR3 is CASSLMGQGLVNEKLFF. The CDR3 DNA follows: TGTGCCAGCAGTTTAATGGGACAGGGGTTGGTCAATGAAAAACTGTTTTTT.

This sequence joins TRBV2 and TRBJ1-5, with D hard to call. Looked up from germline, CDR1 is SNHLY and CDR2 is FYNNEI. This CDR3 is built from 14 residues. With 4 bases removed from V and 1 base from J, the gap between germline ends came to 8 bases. The CDR3 loop reads CASSASQSNQPQHF. As DNA, the CDR3 is TGTGCCAGCAGTGCGAGCCAAAGCAATCAGCCCCAGCATTTT.

The rearrangement links TRBV28 to TRBJ2-7; D is perhaps TRBD2 (5 bases). Germline assignment: CDR1 MDHEN and CDR2 SYDVKM. V was shortened by 6 bases and J by 2 bases, with 11 bases between the two germline ends. This CDR3 has 13 residues. As DNA, the CDR3 is TGTGCCAGCAGCTCGAGGGCCACCTACGAGCAGTACTTC. Protein sequence: CASSSRATYEQYF.

This sequence joins TRBV30 and TRBJ1-5, with 8 bases identical to TRBD1. Germline trimming cut 0 bases from V and 6 bases from J; bases unmatched to any gene: 7. In germline, CDR1 is GTSNPN, CDR2 SVGIG (reference sequence). CDR3 size: 15 residues. The CDR3 nucleotides read TGTGCCTGGAGTGTACCTGGACAGGGATTTCAGCCCCAGCATTTT. This encodes CAWSVPGQGFQPQHF.

The chain uses TRBV6-1 and TRBJ1-1; the D is unclear. From germline, CDR1 is MNHNS and CDR2 SASEGT. The CDR3 has 13 amino acids. Trimming removed 0 bases from V and 4 bases from J, with 6 bases in between. CDR3: CASSEAAATEAFF. As DNA, the CDR3 is TGTGCCAGCAGTGAAGCGGCGGCCACTGAAGCTTTCTTT.

The chain combines TRBV11-2 with TRBJ2-1, with D tentatively TRBD1 (6 bases). The CDR3 runs to 16 residues. V lost 5 bases, J lost 4 bases, and 18 bases lay in between. Germline values: CDR1 SGHAT, CDR2 FQNNGV. The DNA of the CDR3 is TGTGCCAGCAGCCTTTGGGGGCGGAGACAATACAATGAGCAGTTCTTC. Residues: CASSLWGRRQYNEQFF. The entire variable domain, with the rest obtained from reference TRBV11-2 and TRBJ2-1, is as follows: EAGVAQSPRYKIIEKRQSVAFWCNPISGHATLYWYQQILGQGPKLLIQFQNNGVVDDSQLPKDRFSAERLKGVDSTLKIQPAKLEDSAVYLCASSLWGRRQYNEQFFGPGTRLTVL.

This clone is a singleton in its sample. V usage is TRBV6-5 and J usage is TRBJ1-2; 7 bases line up with TRBD1. The CDR3 runs 12 residues. V gave up 8 bases and J gave up 12 bases; unmatched junction bases: 12. CDR1 and CDR2 (germline): MNHEY, SVGAGI. CDR3 region: CASSRDRVSNTF. The CDR3 coding sequence is TGTGCCAGCTCGCGGGACAGAGTGTCAAACACCTTC.

Written as DNA, the CDR3 is TGTGCCATCAGTGAGACGGACAAGAACACTGAAGCTTTCTTT. Translated, it gives CAISETDKNTEAFF. The V call is TRBV10-3, the J call TRBJ1-1; TRBD1 is a possible D gene (5 bases). The germline V gene has CDR1 ENHRY and CDR2 SYGVKD. Trimming stripped 2 bases from V and 1 base from J, with 8 bases between. The CDR3 has 14 amino acids.

The rearrangement links TRBV5-1 to TRBJ2-7, with a tentative D call TRBD1 (6 bases). The V end was cut by 4 bases, the J end by 3 bases, with 20 bases between. The CDR3 sequence is 16 residues long. CDR1 and CDR2 (germline): SGHRS, YFSETQ. The CDR3 here is CASSPLSQGPHYEQYF. The CDR3 DNA reads as TGCGCCAGCAGCCCTCTTTCACAGGGACCCCACTACGAGCAGTACTTC.

The sample holds a few counts of this clone. V is TRBV30 and J is TRBJ1-1; D is perhaps TRBD1 (6 bases). V lost 3 bases and J 7 bases, leaving 15 bases between the germline ends. Germline V gene data show CDR1 as GTSNPN and CDR2 as SVGIG (reference sequence). The CDR3 extends over 13 amino acids. The CDR3 DNA sequence: TGTGCCTGGAGGACTACGCGGACAGATGAAGCTTTCTTT. It yields the protein CAWRTTRTDEAFF. Together with reference TRBV30 and TRBJ1-1, the CDR3 gives the full variable domain: SQTIHQWPATLVQPVGSPLSLECTVEGTSNPNLYWYRQAAGRGLQLLFYSVGIGQISSEVPQNLSASRPQDRQFILSSKKLLLSDSGFYLCAWRTTRTDEAFFGQGTRLTVV.

The CDR3 spells CASSLATDNTEAFF. For the CDR3, the DNA is TGTGCCAGCAGCTTAGCGACAGATAACACTGAAGCTTTCTTT. This chain links TRBV7-9 with TRBJ1-1; D may be TRBD1 (5 bases). This CDR3 is built from 14 residues. V was trimmed by 0 bases and J by 2 bases, leaving 7 bases between them. CDR1 and CDR2 (germline): SEHNR, FQNEAQ (reference sequence). Full variable domain (outside the CDR3, taken from reference TRBV7-9 and TRBJ1-1): DTGVSQNPRHKITKRGQNVTFRCDPISEHNRLYWYRQTLGQGPEFLTYFQNEAQLEKSRLLSDRFSAERPKGSFSTLEIQRTEQGDSAMYLCASSLATDNTEAFFGQGTRLTVV.

The CDR3 DNA sequence: TGTGCCACCACTTTTGGGCCTCCCGGGACAGGGGATGAAAAACTGTTTTTT. Translated: CATTFGPPGTGDEKLFF. This chain joins TRBV10-3 and TRBJ1-4; 10 bases agree with TRBD1. V shed 10 bases and J 6 bases; nucleotides not matched to a gene: 17. The germline V gene has CDR1 ENHRY and CDR2 SYGVKD. This CDR3 region has 17 residues.

The rearrangement uses TRBV4-1 and TRBJ1-5; D is undetermined. Trimming left V 0 bases short and J 2 bases short, with 8 bases between. CDR3 length: 15 amino acids. Germline-derived CDR1 and CDR2 are MGHRA and YSYEKL. CDR3 DNA sequence: TGCGCCAGCAGCCAAGATGGTCAGGGCAATCAGCCCCAGCATTTT. This codes for CASSQDGQGNQPQHF.

The chain recombines TRBV7-8 with TRBJ2-5; the D gene is possibly TRBD2 (5 bases). The CDR3 runs 11 residues. Germline CDR1 reads SGHVS; CDR2 reads FQNEAQ. V was clipped by 6 bases and J by 3 bases, with 5 bases between them. CDR3 sequence: CASRREETQYF. CDR3 DNA sequence: TGTGCCAGCAGGAGGGAAGAGACCCAGTACTTC.

This chain's CDR3 is CAINLSGLNTGELFF. The CDR3 DNA reads TGTGCCATCAACCTGTCAGGGTTGAACACCGGGGAGCTGTTTTTT. The genes are TRBV10-3 and TRBJ2-2, with D tentatively TRBD1 (5 bases). This CDR3 contains 15 residues. V lost 7 bases and J 1 base, leaving 13 bases between the germline ends. Germline CDR1 and CDR2: ENHRY and SYGVKD.

The V gene is TRBV9, the J gene TRBJ1-5; 9 nucleotides agree with TRBD1. The CDR3 loop spans 15 amino acids. CDR1 and CDR2 (germline): SGDLS, YYNGEE. J gave up 7 bases and V 4 bases, and 9 bases lay outside the gene matches. The CDR3 DNA is TGTGCCAGCAGCCCAGGGACAGGGTTTGGACAGCCCCAGCATTTT. As protein: CASSPGTGFGQPQHF.

This sequence joins TRBV2 and TRBJ1-5; no clear D gene. From germline, CDR1 is SNHLY and CDR2 FYNNEI. V lost 4 bases and J 1 base, leaving 17 bases between the germline ends. The CDR3 has 17 amino acids. The CDR3 sequence: CASSGVARLSSNQPQHF. CDR3 nucleotide sequence: TGTGCCAGCAGTGGAGTTGCCCGACTGTCGAGCAATCAGCCCCAGCATTTT.

This clone came up a few times. The chain uses TRBV6-5 and TRBJ1-2; D is possibly TRBD1 (5 bases). V was pared by 10 bases and J by 4 bases, with 22 bases between. CDR3 length equals 15 residues. CDR1 is MNHEY and CDR2 is SVGAGI in the germline V gene. The CDR3 is CATVVRQGASYGYTF. The CDR3 region has the DNA TGTGCCACCGTAGTGAGGCAGGGCGCTAGCTATGGCTACACCTTC.

The chain has TRBV23-1 and TRBJ2-1, with 9 bases identical to TRBD1. TRBV23-1 is known as an ORF, though its function is uncertain. The length of the CDR3 is 19 residues. V was pared by 3 bases and J by 5 bases, with 17 bases of the junction left unmatched. The CDR3 DNA follows: TGCGCCAGCAGTCAGCTGTTTCTTATCACAGGGGGCGCGAACAATGAGCAGTTCTTC. As protein: CASSQLFLITGGANNEQFF.

The chain employs TRBV5-1 and TRBJ2-7; TRBD2 agrees at 8 bases. The CDR3 has 17 amino acids. V shed 4 bases and J 3 bases; nucleotides not matched to a gene: 15. The germline V gene encodes CDR1 SGHRS and CDR2 YFSETQ. CDR3 nucleotides: TGCGCCAGCAGCCCGGGAGCGGTCGGGGGGGGCAACTACGAGCAGTACTTC. It specifies CASSPGAVGGGNYEQYF.

This rearrangement joins TRBV5-1 to TRBJ2-2; TRBD2 might be the D (5 bases). The CDR3 is 15 residues long. Germline assignment: CDR1 SGHRS and CDR2 YFSETQ. The V end lost 4 bases, the J end lost 4 bases, and 14 bases lay between the germline ends. For the CDR3, the DNA is TGCGCCAGCAGCATCCCGAGGGTAAGCACCGGGGAGCTGTTTTTT. Encoded protein: CASSIPRVSTGELFF.

This chain uses TRBV7-9 with TRBJ1-2; D ambiguous. The CDR3 has 15 residues. CDR1 is SEHNR and CDR2 is FQNEAQ in the germline V gene (reference sequence). V was pared by 1 base and J by 0 bases, with 9 bases between. The CDR3: CASSLDAQANYGYTF. CDR3 coding DNA: TGTGCCAGCAGCTTAGACGCTCAGGCTAACTATGGCTACACCTTC.

The table lists this clone with a few counts. The rearrangement links TRBV2 to TRBJ1-2, with a weak D call TRBD1 (5 bases). This CDR3 is 16 amino acids long. Trimming took off 0 bases at V and 5 bases at J, with 16 bases between the two ends. Germline-derived CDR1 and CDR2 are SNHLY and FYNNEI. The DNA for the CDR3 is TGTGCCAGCAGTGAAGCCCTTCGAACAGGAAGGTATGGCTACACCTTC. It yields the protein CASSEALRTGRYGYTF.

V is TRBV5-1 and J is TRBJ2-3, with 9 bases aligning to TRBD2. CDR3 length: 15 residues. J gave up 0 bases and V 4 bases, and 3 bases lay outside the gene matches. The germline V gene has CDR1 SGHRS and CDR2 YFSETQ. The CDR3, as DNA: TGCGCCAGCAGCCCAGCGGGAGGAAGCACAGATACGCAGTATTTT. This sequence encodes CASSPAGGSTDTQYF.

The chain is built from TRBV30 and TRBJ1-5; TRBD1 matches at 7 bases. The CDR3 is 14 residues long. Germline CDR1 and CDR2: GTSNPN and SVGIG (reference sequence). V was pared by 5 bases and J by 7 bases, with 11 bases of the junction left unmatched. This chain's CDR3 is CAWQGGRGDQPQHF. CDR3 sequence (DNA): TGTGCCTGGCAAGGGGGCAGGGGAGACCAGCCCCAGCATTTT.